This T cell receptor (beta chain) derives from a study of a mutant IDH1 vaccine in newly diagnosed glioma. Overall study context: Across weeks 1, 3, 5, 7, 11, 15, 19 and 23, patients received a vaccination each time, eight in all. Therapy received beforehand was radiotherapy, temozolomide, or both, with most patients given both.

General study results and limits: Whatever changes occurred in top peripheral T cell clonotypes seemed unrelated to pseudoprogression.

In the case of this clone: The antigen is not known.

Profiling relied on immunoSEQ multiplex PCR, and the TCRdb table lists in-frame clones only, not all of them. This sample yields 25,000 to 30,000 clones, of which approximately 90% are seen a single time; about 3.6% belongs to the top ten. Sample time point: week 5, during vaccination. With topical imiquimod, each dose of the vaccine consisted of 300 ug of mutant IDH1 20-mer peptide. The CDR3 runs to 13 residues. The germline gives CDR1 SGHTA, CDR2 FQGTGA. Trimming took off 1 base at V and 5 bases at J, with 8 bases between the two ends. This clonotype was obtained from a middle-aged woman with glioma. Some clones in this sample may be carry-over from other donors' samples. This rearrangement joins TRBV7-3 to TRBJ1-1; D is uncertain. This specimen was peripheral blood mononuclear cells (PBMCs), taken from a glioma patient whose treatment included an IDH1 peptide vaccine. DNA of the CDR3: TGTGCCAGCAGCTTAAGGGCGGGAACTGAAGCTTTCTTT. This encodes CASSLRAGTEAFF. Full variable domain (outside the CDR3, taken from reference TRBV7-3 and TRBJ1-1): GAGVSQTPSNKVTEKGKYVELRCDPISGHTALYWYRQSLGQGPEFLIYFQGTGAADDSGLPNDRFFAVRPEGSVSTLKIQRTERGDSAVYLCASSLRAGTEAFFGQGTRLTVV.